The clone carrying this T cell receptor (beta chain) has a handful of counts. CDR3-region Arm-PCR and iRepertoire HTBI primers produced the TCR beta libraries. Original processing methods: More than 55 TRBV and roughly 15 TRBJ segments were identified across samples. A single record per CDR3 protein comes from TCRdb applying MiXCR to the multiplex PCR reads. TCRdb, rather than the study authors, made the V and J calls. The sample carries approximately 400,000 distinct CDR3 sequences, just under 15% recorded once. Time point in this sample: newly diagnosed GD, antithyroid drugs for less than 3 months. Generation of the TCR library employed RNA extracted from PBMCs. This specimen comes from a study of regulatory T cells in long-lasting Graves disease. CDR3 length: 15 amino acids. V was clipped by 8 bases and J by 2 bases, with 16 bases between them. CDR1 is LNHDA and CDR2 is SQIVND in the germline V gene (reference sequence).

These data also formed part of another study, on T cells in Graves' hyperthyroidism and ophthalmopathy.

The receptor was isolated from a woman in her 30s with Graves disease. V gene TRBV19 combines with J gene TRBJ1-5, with D hard to call. This material consisted of peripheral blood mononuclear cells (PBMCs), taken at new diagnosis, from a patient treated with antithyroid drugs. CDR3 residues: CASALGVKGNQPQHF. The CDR3, as DNA: TGTGCCAGTGCGCTCGGAGTGAAGGGCAATCAGCCCCAGCATTTT.